This TCR beta chain was obtained from a study of blood T cell repertoires in COVID-19. Across the whole study: Samples of COVID-19 (acute and convalescent) were obtained from the United States, Italy and Spain.

The assay was immunoSEQ multiplex PCR, and TCRdb's table has in-frame clones only and misses some. The sample contains about 200,000 clones, approximately 81% of which appear only once. The CDR3 length is 16 residues. Germline-derived CDR1 and CDR2 are SGHDT and YYEEEE. Deletions cut 0 bases from V and 4 bases from J, with 17 bases between. The specimen was peripheral blood. The receptor comes from a woman older than 75 with acute or convalescent COVID-19. The chain joins TRBV5-6 to TRBJ2-7; maybe TRBD1 (5 bases). CDR3 sequence reads: CASSLAGQGMGYEQYF. Written as DNA, the CDR3 is TGTGCCAGCAGCTTGGCCGGGCAGGGCATGGGTTACGAGCAGTACTTC.